Sequencing of this T cell receptor beta chain was carried out in a study of shared clonotypes between healthy human individuals. Replicate sorted-subset PCRs were loaded with approximately 190 ng DNA, about 28,000 T cell genomes. Original data processing: Sequence data from immunoSEQ were junction-only and lacked quality scores; consequently, filtering differed. Assay: immunoSEQ multiplex PCR; the TCRdb copy retains only in-frame clones and omits some. V and J calls plus clone size are reproduced from that table; the DNA served to infer D and trimming. The sample holds about 2 million clones, roughly 95% seen once. Into CD45RA+ naive and CD45RA-negative memory subsets, the CD4+ cells were split. The sequenced material came from naive CD4+ T cells sorted from blood. Described subset: CD45RA+ positively selected. The TCR originated in a young man in good health.

The CDR3, as DNA: TGCGCCAGCAGTGATGTAGGGGTCGGCACCGGGGAGCTGTTTTTT. Encoded protein: CASSDVGVGTGELFF. The chain employs TRBV10-1 and TRBJ2-2; D is possibly TRBD1 (5 bases). Germline V gene data show CDR1 as WNHNN and CDR2 as SYGVQD (reference sequence). V was trimmed by 3 bases and J by 4 bases, leaving 12 bases between them. There are 15 residues in the CDR3.